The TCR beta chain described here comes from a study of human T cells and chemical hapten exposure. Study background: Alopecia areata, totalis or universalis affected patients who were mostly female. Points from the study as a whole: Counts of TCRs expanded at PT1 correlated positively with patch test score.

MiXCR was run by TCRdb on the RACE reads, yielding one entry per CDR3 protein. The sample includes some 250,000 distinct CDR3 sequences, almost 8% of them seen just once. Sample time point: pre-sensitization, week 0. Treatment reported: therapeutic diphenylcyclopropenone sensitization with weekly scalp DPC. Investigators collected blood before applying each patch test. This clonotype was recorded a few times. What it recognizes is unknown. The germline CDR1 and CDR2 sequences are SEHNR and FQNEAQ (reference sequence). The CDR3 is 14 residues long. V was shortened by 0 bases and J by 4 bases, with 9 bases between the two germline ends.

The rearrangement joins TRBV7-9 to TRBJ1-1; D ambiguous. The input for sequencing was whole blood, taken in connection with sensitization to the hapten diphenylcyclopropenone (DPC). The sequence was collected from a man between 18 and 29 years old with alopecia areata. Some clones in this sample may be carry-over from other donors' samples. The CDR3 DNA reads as TGTGCCAGCAGCTTAGCAGCCCTGGGCACTGAAGCTTTCTTT. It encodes CASSLAALGTEAFF.